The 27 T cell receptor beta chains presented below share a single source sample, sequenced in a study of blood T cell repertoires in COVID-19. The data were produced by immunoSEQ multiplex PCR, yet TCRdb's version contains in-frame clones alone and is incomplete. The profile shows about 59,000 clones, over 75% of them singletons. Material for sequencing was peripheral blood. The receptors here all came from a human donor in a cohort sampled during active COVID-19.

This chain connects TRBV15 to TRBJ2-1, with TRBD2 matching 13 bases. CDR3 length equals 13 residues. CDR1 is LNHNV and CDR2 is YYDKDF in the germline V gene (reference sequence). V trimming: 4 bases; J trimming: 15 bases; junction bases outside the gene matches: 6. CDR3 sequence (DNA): TGTGCCACCAGCACCCGACTAGCGGGAGGTCTGTTCTTC. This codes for CATSTRLAGGLFF. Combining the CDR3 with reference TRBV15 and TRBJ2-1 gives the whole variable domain DAMVIQNPRYQVTQFGKPVTLSCSQTLNHNVMYWYQQKSSQAPKLLFHYYDKDFNNEADTPDNFQSRRPNTSFCFLDIRSPGLGDTAMYLCATSTRLAGGLFFGPGTRLTVL.

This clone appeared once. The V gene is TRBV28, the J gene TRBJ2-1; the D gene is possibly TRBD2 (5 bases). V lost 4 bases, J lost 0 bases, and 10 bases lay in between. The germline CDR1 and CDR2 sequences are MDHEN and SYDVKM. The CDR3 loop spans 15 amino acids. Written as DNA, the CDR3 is TGTGCCAGCAGTTCAGCAGGAGGCTCCTACAATGAGCAGTTCTTC. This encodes CASSSAGGSYNEQFF.

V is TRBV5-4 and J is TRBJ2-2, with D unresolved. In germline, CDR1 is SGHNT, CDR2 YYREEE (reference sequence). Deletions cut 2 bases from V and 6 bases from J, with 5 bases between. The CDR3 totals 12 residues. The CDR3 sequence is CASSFYSGELFF. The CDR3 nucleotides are TGTGCCAGCAGCTTTTATTCCGGGGAGCTGTTTTTT.

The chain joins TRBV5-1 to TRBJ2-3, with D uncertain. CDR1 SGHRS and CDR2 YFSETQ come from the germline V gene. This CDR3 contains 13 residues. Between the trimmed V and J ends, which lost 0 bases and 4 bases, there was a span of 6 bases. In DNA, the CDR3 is TGCGCCAGCAGCTTGGAACACCCAGATACGCAGTATTTT. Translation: CASSLEHPDTQYF.

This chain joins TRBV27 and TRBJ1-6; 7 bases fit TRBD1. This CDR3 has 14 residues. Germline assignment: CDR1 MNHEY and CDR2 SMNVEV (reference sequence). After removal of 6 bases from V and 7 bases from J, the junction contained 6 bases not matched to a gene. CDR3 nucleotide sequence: TGTGCCAGCAGAATGACAGGGCGGAATTCACCCCTCCACTTT. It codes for CASRMTGRNSPLHF.

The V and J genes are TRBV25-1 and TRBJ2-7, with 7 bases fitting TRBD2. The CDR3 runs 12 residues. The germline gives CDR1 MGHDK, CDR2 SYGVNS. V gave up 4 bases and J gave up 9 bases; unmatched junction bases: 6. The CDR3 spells CASSASGGGQYF. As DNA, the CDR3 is TGTGCCAGCAGTGCCAGTGGGGGGGGGCAGTACTTC.

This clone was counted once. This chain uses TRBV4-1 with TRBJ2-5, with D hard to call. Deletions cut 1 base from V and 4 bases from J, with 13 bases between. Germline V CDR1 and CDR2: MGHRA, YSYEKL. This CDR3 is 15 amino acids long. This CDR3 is CASSQGARLGETQYF. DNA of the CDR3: TGCGCCAGCAGCCAAGGAGCCCGACTCGGAGAGACCCAGTACTTC.

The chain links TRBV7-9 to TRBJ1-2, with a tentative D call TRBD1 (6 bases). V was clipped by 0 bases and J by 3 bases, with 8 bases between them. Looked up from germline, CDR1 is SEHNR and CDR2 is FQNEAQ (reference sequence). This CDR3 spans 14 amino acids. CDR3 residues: CASSLARTDYGYTF. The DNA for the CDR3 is TGTGCCAGCAGCTTAGCAAGGACAGACTATGGCTACACCTTC.

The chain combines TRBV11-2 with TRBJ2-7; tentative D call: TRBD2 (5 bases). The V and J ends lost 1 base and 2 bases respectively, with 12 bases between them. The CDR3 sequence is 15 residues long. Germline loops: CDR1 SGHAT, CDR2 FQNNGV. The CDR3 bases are TGTGCCAGCAGCTTAGCGTCGGGAACGACCTACGAGCAGTACTTC. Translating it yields CASSLASGTTYEQYF.

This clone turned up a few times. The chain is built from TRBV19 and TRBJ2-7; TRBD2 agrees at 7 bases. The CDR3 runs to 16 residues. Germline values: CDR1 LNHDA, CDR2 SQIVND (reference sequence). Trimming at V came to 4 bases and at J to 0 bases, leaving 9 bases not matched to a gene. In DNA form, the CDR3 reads TGTGCCAGTAGTACCCAAGGAGGGAGGGACTCCTACGAGCAGTACTTC. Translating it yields CASSTQGGRDSYEQYF.

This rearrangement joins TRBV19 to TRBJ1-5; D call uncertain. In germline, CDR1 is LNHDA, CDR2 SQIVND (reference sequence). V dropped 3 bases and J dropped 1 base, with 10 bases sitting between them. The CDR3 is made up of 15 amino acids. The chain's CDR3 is CASSIRVSSNQPQHF. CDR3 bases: TGTGCCAGTAGTATTCGGGTCTCGAGCAATCAGCCCCAGCATTTT.

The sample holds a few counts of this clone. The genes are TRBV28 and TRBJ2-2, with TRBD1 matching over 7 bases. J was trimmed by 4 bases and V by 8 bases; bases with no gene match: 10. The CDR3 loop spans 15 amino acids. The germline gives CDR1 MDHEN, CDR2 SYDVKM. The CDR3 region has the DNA TGTGCCAGCGGAAAAGGGGGCGCCGGCACCGGGGAGCTGTTTTTT. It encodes CASGKGGAGTGELFF.

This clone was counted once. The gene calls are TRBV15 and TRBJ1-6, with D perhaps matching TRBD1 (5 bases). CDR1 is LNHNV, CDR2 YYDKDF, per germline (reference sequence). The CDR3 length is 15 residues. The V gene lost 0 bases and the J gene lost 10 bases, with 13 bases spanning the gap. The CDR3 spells CATSRDTGVSSPLHF. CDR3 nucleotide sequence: TGTGCCACCAGCAGAGATACGGGGGTTAGCTCACCCCTCCACTTT. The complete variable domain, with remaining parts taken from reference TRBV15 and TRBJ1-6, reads DAMVIQNPRYQVTQFGKPVTLSCSQTLNHNVMYWYQQKSSQAPKLLFHYYDKDFNNEADTPDNFQSRRPNTSFCFLDIRSPGLGDTAMYLCATSRDTGVSSPLHFGNGTRLTVT.

The CDR3 bases are TGTGCCAGCAGCCCAGACCCCCTCAGGGGATTTGGCTACACCTTC. Encoded protein: CASSPDPLRGFGYTF. The chain is built from TRBV28 and TRBJ1-2, with TRBD1 as a possible D gene (6 bases). CDR1 and CDR2 (germline): MDHEN, SYDVKM. V shed 6 bases and J shed 7 bases, with 21 bases lying between them. The length of the CDR3 is 15 residues.

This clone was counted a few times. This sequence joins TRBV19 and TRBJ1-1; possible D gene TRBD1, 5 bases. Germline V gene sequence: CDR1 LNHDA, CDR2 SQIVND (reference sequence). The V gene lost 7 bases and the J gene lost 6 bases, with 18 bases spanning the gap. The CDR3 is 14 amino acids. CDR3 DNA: TGTGCCAGTACCCCTGGGGGGAAAGGGGCTGAAGCTTTCTTT. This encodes CASTPGGKGAEAFF.

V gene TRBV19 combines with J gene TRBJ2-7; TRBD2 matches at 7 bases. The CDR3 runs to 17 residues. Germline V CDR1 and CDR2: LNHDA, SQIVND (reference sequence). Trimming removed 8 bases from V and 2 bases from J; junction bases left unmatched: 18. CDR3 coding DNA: TGTGCCAGTGGGCTCCGAGGGACTAAAAACCAAGCCTACGAGCAGTACTTC. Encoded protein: CASGLRGTKNQAYEQYF.

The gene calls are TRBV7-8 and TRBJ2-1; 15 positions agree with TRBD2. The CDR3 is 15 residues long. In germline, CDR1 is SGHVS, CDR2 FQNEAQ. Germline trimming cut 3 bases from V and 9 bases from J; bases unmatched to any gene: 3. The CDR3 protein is CASSFGLAGGREQFF. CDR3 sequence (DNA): TGTGCCAGCAGCTTCGGACTAGCGGGAGGGCGTGAGCAGTTCTTC.

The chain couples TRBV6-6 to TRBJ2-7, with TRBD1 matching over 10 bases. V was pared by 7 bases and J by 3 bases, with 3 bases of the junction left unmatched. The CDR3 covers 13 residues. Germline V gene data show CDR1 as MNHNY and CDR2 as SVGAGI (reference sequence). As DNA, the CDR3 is TGTGCCAGCAACCGGGACAGGGGCTACGAGCAGTACTTC. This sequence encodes CASNRDRGYEQYF.

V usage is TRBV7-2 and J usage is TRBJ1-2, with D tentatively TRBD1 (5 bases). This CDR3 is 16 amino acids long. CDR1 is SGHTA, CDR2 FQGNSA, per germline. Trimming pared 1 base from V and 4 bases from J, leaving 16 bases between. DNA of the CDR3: TGTGCCAGCAGCTTAGGCCTTACGGGGGACCGCTATGGCTACACCTTC. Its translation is CASSLGLTGDRYGYTF. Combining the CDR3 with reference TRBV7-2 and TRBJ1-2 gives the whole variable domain GAGVSQSPSNKVTEKGKDVELRCDPISGHTALYWYRQSLGQGLEFLIYFQGNSAPDKSGLPSDRFSAERTGGSVSTLTIQRTQQEDSAVYLCASSLGLTGDRYGYTFGSGTRLTVV.

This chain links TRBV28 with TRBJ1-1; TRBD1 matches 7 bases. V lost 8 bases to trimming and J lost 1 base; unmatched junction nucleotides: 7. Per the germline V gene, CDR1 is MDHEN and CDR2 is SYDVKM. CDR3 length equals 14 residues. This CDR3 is CASRTGEANTEAFF. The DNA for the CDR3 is TGTGCCAGCCGAACAGGGGAGGCGAACACTGAAGCTTTCTTT. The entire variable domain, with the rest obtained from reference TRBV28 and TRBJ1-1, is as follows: DVKVTQSSRYLVKRTGEKVFLECVQDMDHENMFWYRQDPGLGLRLIYFSYDVKMKEKGDIPEGYSVSREKKERFSLILESASTNQTSMYLCASRTGEANTEAFFGQGTRLTVV.

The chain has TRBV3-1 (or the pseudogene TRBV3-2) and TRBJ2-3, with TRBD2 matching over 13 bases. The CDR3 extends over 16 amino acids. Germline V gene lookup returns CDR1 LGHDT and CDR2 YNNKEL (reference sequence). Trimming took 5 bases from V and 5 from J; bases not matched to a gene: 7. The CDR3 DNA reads TGTGCCAGCAGCTGGAGGACTAGCGGGAGAAAAGATACGCAGTATTTT. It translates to CASSWRTSGRKDTQYF.

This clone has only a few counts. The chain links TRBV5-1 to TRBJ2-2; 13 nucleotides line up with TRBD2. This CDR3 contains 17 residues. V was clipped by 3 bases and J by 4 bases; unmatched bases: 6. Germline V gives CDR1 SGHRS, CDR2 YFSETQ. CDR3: CASSWTSGSPSTGELFF. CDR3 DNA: TGCGCCAGCAGCTGGACTAGCGGGAGTCCGAGCACCGGGGAGCTGTTTTTT.

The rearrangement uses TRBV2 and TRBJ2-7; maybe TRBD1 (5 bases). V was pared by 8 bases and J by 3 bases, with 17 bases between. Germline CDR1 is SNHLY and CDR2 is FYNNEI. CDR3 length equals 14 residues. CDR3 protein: CASQMGPAYYEQYF. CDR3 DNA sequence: TGTGCCAGCCAGATGGGGCCCGCCTACTACGAGCAGTACTTC.

CDR3 in amino acids: CATSDPGQGNYGYTF. DNA for the CDR3: TGTGCCACCAGTGACCCTGGACAGGGAAACTATGGCTACACCTTC. This chain uses TRBV24-1 with TRBJ1-2, with 8 positions matching TRBD1. Germline CDR1 reads KGHDR; CDR2 reads SFDVKD. CDR3 length: 15 residues. V shed 4 bases and J 2 bases; nucleotides not matched to a gene: 5.

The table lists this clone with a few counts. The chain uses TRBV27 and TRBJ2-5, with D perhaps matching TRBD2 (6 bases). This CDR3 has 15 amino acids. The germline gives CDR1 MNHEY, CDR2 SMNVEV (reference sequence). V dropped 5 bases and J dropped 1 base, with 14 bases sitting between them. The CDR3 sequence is CASSAGTYTQETQYF. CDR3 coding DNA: TGTGCCAGCAGTGCTGGGACTTATACCCAAGAGACCCAGTACTTC.

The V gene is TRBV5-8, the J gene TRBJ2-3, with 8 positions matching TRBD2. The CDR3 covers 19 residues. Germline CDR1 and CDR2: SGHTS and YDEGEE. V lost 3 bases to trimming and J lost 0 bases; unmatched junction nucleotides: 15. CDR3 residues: CASSSWGIRAGASTDTQYF. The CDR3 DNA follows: TGTGCCAGCAGCTCGTGGGGGATCCGAGCGGGGGCTAGCACAGATACGCAGTATTTT.

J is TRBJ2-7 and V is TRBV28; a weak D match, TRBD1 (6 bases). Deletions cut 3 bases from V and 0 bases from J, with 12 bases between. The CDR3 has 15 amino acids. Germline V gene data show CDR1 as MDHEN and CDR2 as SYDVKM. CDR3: CASSFTQGYSYEQYF. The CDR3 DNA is TGTGCCAGCAGTTTTACCCAGGGGTACTCCTACGAGCAGTACTTC.